This section outlines one TCR beta chain sequence together with its context. As yet, its antigen is unknown. Donors were healthy HIV-negative adults without recently reported acute infections or vaccinations. This record comes from a study of shared clonotypes between healthy human individuals. Study results and limitations: Some clonotypes were shared by all four sorted-subset donors, while others were not shared. The non-shared ones had lower generation probabilities than the shared ones.

TCRdb's copy holds only in-frame clones and misses some; the assay was immunoSEQ multiplex PCR. The table has about 600,000 clones, approximately 97% seen once. The TCR comes from a woman under 40 in good health. Sequenced input: naive CD4+ T cells sorted from blood. Subset denoted: CD45RA+ positively selected.

The CDR3 protein is CASSLITGTPGNTIYF. CDR3 DNA: TGCGCCAGCAGCTTAATCACAGGGACCCCGGGAAACACCATATATTTT. The chain uses TRBV5-1 and TRBJ1-3; tentatively, D is TRBD1 (6 bases). There are 16 residues in the CDR3. V was cut by 2 bases and J by 4 bases, with 16 bases left in between. Per germline, CDR1 SGHRS and CDR2 YFSETQ.